Below, 24 T cell receptor beta chains from the same sample are listed, as sequenced in a study of blood T cell repertoires in COVID-19. Here immunoSEQ multiplex PCR was the method, and the copy in TCRdb shows in-frame clones only, minus some. This sample has about 35,000 clones; 80% to 90% occur once, and the top ten carry about 9.8%. Specimen: peripheral blood. All receptors derive from a human donor in a cohort sampled during active COVID-19.

The chain combines TRBV4-2 with TRBJ1-5; D may be TRBD1 (5 bases). Germline-derived CDR1 and CDR2 are LGHNA and YNFKEQ. The CDR3 extends over 15 amino acids. V lost 4 bases, J lost 4 bases, and 14 bases lay in between. CDR3 region: CASSLTMQGNQPQHF. Here the CDR3 DNA reads TGTGCCAGCAGCCTAACAATGCAGGGAAATCAGCCCCAGCATTTT.

A note on this clone: The junction shows a germline mismatch at one end, possibly a read error. The chain combines TRBV11-2 with TRBJ2-1; possible D gene TRBD2, 5 bases. In germline, CDR1 is SGHAT, CDR2 FQNNGV. The CDR3 is 13 amino acids. The CDR3 sequence is CASSFSAGNQQFF. The CDR3 region has the DNA TGTGCCAGCAGCTTTTCTGCGGGCAATCAGCAGTTCTTC.

This chain uses TRBV9 with TRBJ2-1; the D gene is possibly TRBD2 (5 bases). V gave up 1 base and J gave up 5 bases, with 10 bases separating them. From germline, CDR1 is SGDLS and CDR2 YYNGEE. This CDR3 contains 14 residues. In DNA form, the CDR3 reads TGTGCCAGCAGCGTACGGAGCGGCAACAATGAGCAGTTCTTC. This codes for CASSVRSGNNEQFF.

The chain recombines TRBV10-3 with TRBJ2-2; D ambiguous. Trimming removed 7 bases at V and 4 bases at J, with 25 bases between. Germline V CDR1 and CDR2: ENHRY, SYGVKD. The CDR3 consists of 18 residues. The CDR3 DNA sequence: TGTGCCATCACCCCATCCTCAGGCGACCTTCCAGTCACCGGGGAGCTGTTTTTT. This translates into CAITPSSGDLPVTGELFF.

This rearrangement joins TRBV14 to TRBJ1-2, with unresolved D. Trimming stripped 0 bases from V and 5 bases from J, with 10 bases between. The CDR3 length is 14 residues. The germline gives CDR1 SGHDN, CDR2 FVKESK. The CDR3: CASSQDIAGYGYTF. The CDR3 DNA reads as TGTGCCAGCAGCCAAGATATAGCGGGGTATGGCTACACCTTC.

This chain connects TRBV20-1 to TRBJ2-1; no reliable D call. The CDR3 contains 11 residues. Trimming cost V 4 bases and J 10 bases, with 11 bases left between them. Germline V gene lookup returns CDR1 DFQATT and CDR2 SNEGSKA (reference sequence). The CDR3 region has the DNA TGCAGTGCTAATAGAGCGAGGGAGCAGTTCTTC. Its protein is CSANRAREQFF.

The J gene is TRBJ2-2, the V gene TRBV9; D possibly corresponds to TRBD1 (6 bases). Looked up from germline, CDR1 is SGDLS and CDR2 is YYNGEE. The length of the CDR3 is 15 residues. V was shortened by 3 bases and J by 2 bases, with 11 bases between the two germline ends. CDR3 sequence: CASSAKTGNTGELFF. DNA of the CDR3: TGTGCCAGCAGCGCGAAGACAGGAAACACCGGGGAGCTGTTTTTT.

The chain employs TRBV10-2 and TRBJ1-2; D gene unclear. The CDR3 contains 13 residues. Germline CDR1 is WSHSY and CDR2 is SAAADI. Deletions cut 3 bases from V and 4 bases from J, with 9 bases between. This CDR3 is CASSEVRAYGYTF. In nucleotides, the CDR3 is TGCGCCAGCAGTGAAGTGAGGGCCTATGGCTACACCTTC.

The J gene is TRBJ2-2, the V gene TRBV11-1; the match to TRBD1 covers 7 bases. V was clipped by 8 bases and J by 2 bases; unmatched bases: 5. The CDR3 runs 14 residues. Germline values: CDR1 SGHAT, CDR2 FQDESV (reference sequence). CDR3 coding DNA: TGTGCCAGCCGACGACAGGGAAACACCGGGGAGCTGTTTTTT. Translated, it gives CASRRQGNTGELFF.

The chain carries TRBV6-5 and TRBJ2-2; 7 bases fit TRBD2. From germline, CDR1 is MNHEY and CDR2 SVGAGI. V was clipped by 3 bases and J by 6 bases; unmatched bases: 7. CDR3 length equals 15 residues. The CDR3 spells CASSYMGGPPGELFF. The CDR3 bases are TGTGCCAGCAGTTATATGGGAGGGCCCCCCGGGGAGCTGTTTTTT.

A single count supports this clone. This chain connects TRBV30 to TRBJ1-6, with D perhaps matching TRBD1 (6 bases). Looked up from germline, CDR1 is GTSNPN and CDR2 is SVGIG (reference sequence). The V end was cut by 4 bases, the J end by 0 bases, with 10 bases between. The CDR3 has 15 residues. CDR3 residues: CAWKPDSSYNSPLHF. In DNA, the CDR3 is TGTGCCTGGAAGCCGGACAGCTCCTATAATTCACCCCTCCACTTT.

V usage is TRBV7-2 and J usage is TRBJ1-4; D perhaps matches TRBD1 (5 bases). The germline CDR1 and CDR2 sequences are SGHTA and FQGNSA. The CDR3 runs 16 residues. Trimming stripped 4 bases from V and 4 bases from J, with 16 bases between. CDR3 sequence reads: CASSSTKTARNEKLFF. In DNA, the CDR3 is TGTGCCAGCAGCTCAACCAAGACAGCCCGTAATGAAAAACTGTTTTTT.

This chain uses TRBV7-2 with TRBJ1-2; no firm D call. The CDR3 runs to 17 residues. CDR1 and CDR2 (germline): SGHTA, FQGNSA. Trimming removed 5 bases from V and 4 bases from J, with 23 bases in between. The DNA of the CDR3 is TGTGCCAGCAGCCCAAGCGTGTACGAAAGCGTCTCCTATGGCTACACCTTC. Translating it yields CASSPSVYESVSYGYTF.

The gene calls are TRBV2 and TRBJ1-3; TRBD1 might be the D (6 bases). V was cut by 7 bases and J by 0 bases, with 19 bases left in between. Germline lookup yields CDR1 SNHLY and CDR2 FYNNEI. The CDR3 spans 17 residues. The DNA of the CDR3 is TGTGCCAGCAACGGCAGGGGAGGGACAAGCTCTGGAAACACCATATATTTT. Amino acid sequence: CASNGRGGTSSGNTIYF.

The chain joins TRBV11-3 to TRBJ2-2; D is possibly TRBD1 (5 bases). The CDR3 covers 13 residues. The V and J ends lost 1 base and 7 bases respectively, with 7 bases between them. Germline CDR1 is SGHNT and CDR2 is YENEEA. CDR3 nucleotides: TGTGCCAGCAGCTTAGGGGGCGGCGGGGAGCTGTTTTTT. Encoded protein: CASSLGGGGELFF.

This sequence joins TRBV5-1 and TRBJ2-4, with 8 bases that match TRBD1. The CDR3 spans 15 residues. With 3 bases clipped from V and 5 bases from J, the junction kept 7 bases outside the gene matches. Looked up from germline, CDR1 is SGHRS and CDR2 is YFSETQ. CDR3: CASSWGGQGENIQYF. The DNA for the CDR3 is TGCGCCAGCAGCTGGGGAGGACAGGGTGAAAACATTCAGTACTTC.

The chain links TRBV28 to TRBJ1-4; no firm D call. V was clipped by 6 bases and J by 0 bases, with 11 bases between them. The CDR3 covers 15 residues. From germline, CDR1 is MDHEN and CDR2 SYDVKM. The CDR3 nucleotides are TGTGCCAGCAGCCGTGGGCCTGCAACTAATGAAAAACTGTTTTTT. Translation gives CASSRGPATNEKLFF.

V gene TRBV28 combines with J gene TRBJ1-5, with 8 bases fitting TRBD1. After removal of 8 bases from V and 3 bases from J, the junction contained 12 bases not matched to a gene. Germline CDR1 MDHEN, CDR2 SYDVKM. CDR3 length: 16 amino acids. CDR3 region: CASYRGTGIVNQPQHF. The DNA of the CDR3 is TGTGCCAGCTATAGAGGGACAGGTATTGTCAATCAGCCCCAGCATTTT.

The gene calls are TRBV7-9 and TRBJ2-1, with 7 bases lining up with TRBD2. J lost 4 bases, V lost 7 bases, and 4 bases had no gene match. Germline V gene lookup returns CDR1 SEHNR and CDR2 FQNEAQ (reference sequence). The CDR3 has 13 residues. The CDR3 bases are TGTGCCAGCAACCTAGCGGCTTACAATGAGCAGTTCTTC. Translating it yields CASNLAAYNEQFF. The whole variable domain, filled in from reference TRBV7-9 and TRBJ2-1, reads DTGVSQNPRHKITKRGQNVTFRCDPISEHNRLYWYRQTLGQGPEFLTYFQNEAQLEKSRLLSDRFSAERPKGSFSTLEIQRTEQGDSAMYLCASNLAAYNEQFFGPGTRLTVL.

The chain uses TRBV7-9 and TRBJ2-1, with TRBD2 matching over 12 bases. CDR1 is SEHNR and CDR2 is FQNEAQ in the germline V gene (reference sequence). This CDR3 comprises 15 residues. With 6 bases clipped from V and 4 bases from J, the junction kept 4 bases outside the gene matches. For the CDR3, the DNA is TGTGCCAGCAGACCGACTAGCGGGGGATACAATGAGCAGTTCTTC. Translated: CASRPTSGGYNEQFF.

For the CDR3, the DNA is TGTGCCAGCACCGATGGACTAGCGGGGGCCCCAGACTACGAGCAGTACTTC. Protein product: CASTDGLAGAPDYEQYF. V is TRBV5-4 and J is TRBJ2-7; 13 nucleotides line up with TRBD2. Trimming removed 6 bases from V and 3 bases from J; junction bases left unmatched: 12. The CDR3 is 17 amino acids. Per the germline V gene, CDR1 is SGHNT and CDR2 is YYREEE (reference sequence).

The chain links TRBV6-1 to TRBJ1-2, with D possibly TRBD1 on 6 matching bases. Germline V gives CDR1 MNHNS, CDR2 SASEGT. V shed 3 bases and J shed 3 bases, with 14 bases lying between them. The CDR3 runs to 15 residues. The CDR3 loop reads CASSEANRVYYGYTF. CDR3 coding DNA: TGTGCCAGCAGTGAGGCGAACAGGGTCTACTATGGCTACACCTTC.

A single count supports this clone. The chain couples TRBV11-3 to TRBJ2-1, with 7 nucleotides matching TRBD2. Germline assignment: CDR1 SGHNT and CDR2 YENEEA. V shed 5 bases and J 1 base; nucleotides not matched to a gene: 5. This CDR3 has 15 residues. Here the CDR3 reads CASSRSGSSYNEQFF. The CDR3 DNA reads TGTGCCAGCAGCCGTAGCGGGTCATCCTACAATGAGCAGTTCTTC.

The rearrangement uses TRBV4-2 and TRBJ2-1, with 9 positions matching TRBD2. Germline loops: CDR1 LGHNA, CDR2 YNFKEQ. The junction had 14 bases not matched to a gene; V was cut back by 0 bases and J by 5 bases. There are 19 residues in the CDR3. The CDR3 DNA sequence: TGTGCCAGCAGCCAAGAGGGGCTAGCGGGGCTACCCCTGAACAATGAGCAGTTCTTC. Protein product: CASSQEGLAGLPLNNEQFF.